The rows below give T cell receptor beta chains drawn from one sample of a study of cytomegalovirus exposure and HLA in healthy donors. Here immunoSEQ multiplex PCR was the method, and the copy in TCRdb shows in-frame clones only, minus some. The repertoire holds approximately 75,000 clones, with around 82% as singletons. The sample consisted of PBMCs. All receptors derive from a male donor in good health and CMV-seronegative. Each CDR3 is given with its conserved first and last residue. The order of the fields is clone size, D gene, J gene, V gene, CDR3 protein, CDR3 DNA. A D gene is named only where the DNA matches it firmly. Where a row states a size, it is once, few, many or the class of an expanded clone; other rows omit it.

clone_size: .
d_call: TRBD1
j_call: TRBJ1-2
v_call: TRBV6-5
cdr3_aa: CASSYTNRGSSGYTF
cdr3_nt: TGTGCCAGCAGTTACACAAACAGGGGCTCGTCCGGCTACACCTTC

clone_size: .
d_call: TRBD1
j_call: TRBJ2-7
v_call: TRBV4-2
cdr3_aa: CASSQGQGDYEQYF
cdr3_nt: TGTGCCAGCAGCCAAGGACAGGGGGACTACGAGCAGTACTTC

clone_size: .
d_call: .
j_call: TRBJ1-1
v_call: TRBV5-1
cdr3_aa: CASSSQTGPTEAFF
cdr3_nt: TGCGCCAGCAGCTCACAGACAGGACCCACTGAAGCTTTCTTT

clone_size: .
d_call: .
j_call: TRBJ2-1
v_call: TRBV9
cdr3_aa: CASQRGNNEQFF
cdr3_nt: TGTGCCAGTCAAAGGGGAAACAATGAGCAGTTCTTC

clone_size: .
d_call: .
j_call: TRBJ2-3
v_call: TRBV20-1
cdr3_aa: CSASQGKFQYF
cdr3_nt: TGCAGTGCTTCCCAGGGAAAATTCCAGTATTTT

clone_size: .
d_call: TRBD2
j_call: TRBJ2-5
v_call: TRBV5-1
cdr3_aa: CASSNGGEKETQYF
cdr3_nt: TGCGCCAGCAGTAACGGGGGGGAAAAAGAGACCCAGTACTTC

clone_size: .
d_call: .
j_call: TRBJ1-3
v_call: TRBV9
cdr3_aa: CASSVGAVSSGNTIYF
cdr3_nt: TGTGCCAGCAGCGTAGGGGCAGTGAGCTCTGGAAACACCATATATTTT

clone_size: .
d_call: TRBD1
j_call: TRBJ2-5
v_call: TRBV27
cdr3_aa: CASSHRDRGRETQYF
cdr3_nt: TGTGCCAGCAGCCACCGGGACAGGGGTAGGGAGACCCAGTACTTC

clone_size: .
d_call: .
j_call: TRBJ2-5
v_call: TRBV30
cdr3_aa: CAWSGQYDPIQETQYF
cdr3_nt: TGTGCCTGGAGTGGACAGTATGACCCCATACAAGAGACCCAGTACTTC

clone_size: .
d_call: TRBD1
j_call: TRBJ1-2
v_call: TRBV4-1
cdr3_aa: CASSQDRVGYTF
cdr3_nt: TGCGCCAGCAGCCAGGACAGGGTTGGCTACACCTTC

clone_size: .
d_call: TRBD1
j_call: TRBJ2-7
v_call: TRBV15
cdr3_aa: CATSSGTGGQQYF
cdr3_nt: TGTGCCACCAGCAGTGGTACAGGGGGTCAACAGTACTTC

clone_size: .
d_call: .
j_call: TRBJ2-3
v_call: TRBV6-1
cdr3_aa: CASSVSTDTQYF
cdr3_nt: TGTGCCAGCAGTGTCTCCACAGATACGCAGTATTTT

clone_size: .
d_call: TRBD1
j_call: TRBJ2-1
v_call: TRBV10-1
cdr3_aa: CASSDQTGVKGNEQFF
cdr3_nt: TGCGCCAGCAGTGATCAGACAGGGGTCAAGGGGAATGAGCAGTTCTTC

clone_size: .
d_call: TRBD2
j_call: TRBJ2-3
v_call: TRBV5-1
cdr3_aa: CASSPGLAGVSTDTQYF
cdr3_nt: TGCGCCAGCAGCCCAGGACTAGCGGGGGTTTCCACAGATACGCAGTATTTT

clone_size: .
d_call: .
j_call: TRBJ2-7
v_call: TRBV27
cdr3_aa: CASSAGSHRAYEQYF
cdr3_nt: TGTGCCAGCAGTGCGGGCAGCCACAGGGCCTACGAGCAGTACTTC

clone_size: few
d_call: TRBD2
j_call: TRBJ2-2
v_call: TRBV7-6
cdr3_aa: CASSPVQGGDTGELFF
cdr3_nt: TGTGCCAGCAGCCCCGTTCAGGGAGGGGACACCGGGGAGCTGTTTTTT

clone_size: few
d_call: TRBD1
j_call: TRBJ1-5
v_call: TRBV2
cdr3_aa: CASSETGSHQPQHF
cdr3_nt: TGTGCCAGCAGTGAGACAGGGTCCCATCAGCCCCAGCATTTT